Listed here are 30 T cell receptor beta chains from one sample, sequenced in a study of CD8 T cells in Susac syndrome. The RNA input was roughly 0.45 to 1 ug, and it was reverse transcribed with random hexamers. TCRdb processed the immunoSEQ multiplex PCR reads anew with MiXCR; each CDR3 protein has one entry. The sample includes around 150,000 distinct CDR3 sequences, 85% to 95% seen only once; the top ten take roughly 0.2%. The specimen sequenced was CD8+ T cells from PBMCs. Every receptor here comes from a human donor with Susac syndrome.

The chain joins TRBV4-2 to TRBJ2-7; 12 bases match TRBD2. The V gene end was trimmed by 4 bases and the J gene end by 4 bases; junction bases not matched to a gene: 5. The CDR3 covers 15 residues. Looked up from germline, CDR1 is LGHNA and CDR2 is YNFKEQ. The CDR3 region is CASSPQLAGGYEQYF. The CDR3, as DNA: TGTGCCAGCAGCCCACAACTAGCGGGAGGTTACGAGCAGTACTTC.

This sequence joins TRBV9 and TRBJ1-5, with D unresolved. CDR1 is SGDLS, CDR2 YYNGEE, per germline. This CDR3 has 12 amino acids. V was pared by 3 bases and J by 4 bases, with 5 bases between. CDR3 in DNA: TGTGCCAGCAGCGGGGGAAATCAGCCCCAGCATTTT. This sequence encodes CASSGGNQPQHF.

The rearrangement uses TRBV24-1 and TRBJ2-1; 10 bases map to TRBD2. Germline CDR1 KGHDR, CDR2 SFDVKD. Trimming at V came to 7 bases and at J to 1 base, leaving 15 bases not matched to a gene. The CDR3 is 19 residues long. Written as DNA, the CDR3 is TGTGCCACCAGCTGGTCGCGGCCTAGCGGGAGTGGTTCCTACAATGAGCAGTTCTTC. This translates into CATSWSRPSGSGSYNEQFF.

The chain joins TRBV5-4 to TRBJ2-7, with TRBD2 as a possible D gene (5 bases). CDR3 length: 14 residues. V lost 2 bases, J lost 5 bases, and 14 bases lay in between. CDR1 is SGHNT, CDR2 YYREEE, per germline (reference sequence). As DNA, the CDR3 is TGTGCCAGCAGCTTAGCGGAGGCCCCCAACGAGCAGTACTTC. This gives the protein CASSLAEAPNEQYF.

This rearrangement joins TRBV9 to TRBJ2-5, with D hard to call. The germline V and J ends were trimmed by 3 bases and 5 bases, with 14 bases remaining between them. CDR1 and CDR2 (germline): SGDLS, YYNGEE. This CDR3 contains 14 residues. In DNA, the CDR3 is TGTGCCAGCAGCGGGCGGAATGCGGCGGAGACCCAGTACTTC. This encodes CASSGRNAAETQYF.

This chain links TRBV5-1 with TRBJ1-1; 7 nucleotides match TRBD1. Germline loops: CDR1 SGHRS, CDR2 YFSETQ. Trimming cost V 3 bases and J 1 base; bases outside gene matches: 6. This CDR3 contains 15 residues. The CDR3 protein is CASSSLQGRNTEAFF. CDR3 DNA: TGCGCCAGCAGCTCGTTACAGGGGCGGAACACTGAAGCTTTCTTT.

In this sample, this clonotype turned up once. This chain links TRBV3-1 with TRBJ2-2; no clear D gene. The germline V gene has CDR1 LGHDT and CDR2 YNNKEL (reference sequence). The CDR3 is 14 amino acids. Between the trimmed V and J ends, which lost 0 bases and 6 bases, there was a span of 8 bases. CDR3 residues: CASSQEDSPGELFF. The DNA of the CDR3 is TGTGCCAGCAGCCAAGAGGATAGCCCCGGGGAGCTGTTTTTT.

The V call is TRBV5-1, the J call TRBJ2-7; TRBD1 or TRBD2 may be the D gene (5 bases each). Germline V CDR1 and CDR2: SGHRS, YFSETQ. The CDR3 is 14 amino acids. V lost 2 bases to trimming and J lost 4 bases, with 13 bases between them. The CDR3 loop reads CASSFGTPGYEQYF. The CDR3 region has the DNA TGCGCCAGCAGCTTCGGGACCCCAGGGTACGAGCAGTACTTC.

The V call is TRBV11-2, the J call TRBJ2-2, with D perhaps assigned TRBD1 or TRBD2 (5 bases each). Per the germline V gene, CDR1 is SGHAT and CDR2 is FQNNGV. The CDR3 loop spans 14 amino acids. V was trimmed by 4 bases and J by 2 bases, leaving 8 bases between them. In DNA form, the CDR3 reads TGTGCCAGCAGCTCGGGACCAAACACCGGGGAGCTGTTTTTT. Its translation is CASSSGPNTGELFF.

The gene calls are TRBV7-6 and TRBJ2-7; D ambiguous. Germline V gives CDR1 SGHVS, CDR2 FNYEAQ. Trimming removed 1 base from V and 6 bases from J, with 7 bases in between. The length of the CDR3 is 12 residues. Written as DNA, the CDR3 is TGTGCCAGCAGCTTAGAGGGTGGCGAGCAGTACTTC. Translated: CASSLEGGEQYF.

The CDR3 nucleotides read TGTGCCAGAAGCTGCGGGACAGGGCTTACAAGGAATGAGCAGTTCTTC. Protein sequence: CARSCGTGLTRNEQFF. The chain recombines TRBV5-3 with TRBJ2-1; 9 nucleotides line up with TRBD1. TRBV5-3 is flagged as an ORF with uncertain function. The ends lost 3 bases at V and 7 bases at J; junction bases unmatched: 11. This CDR3 is built from 16 residues.

The J gene is TRBJ1-4, the V gene TRBV6-5, with D uncertain. Trimming left V 6 bases short and J 8 bases short, with 7 bases between. The germline V gene encodes CDR1 MNHEY and CDR2 SVGAGI. CDR3 length equals 11 residues. This CDR3 is CASRSSEKLFF. The CDR3 region has the DNA TGTGCCAGCAGGTCGTCGGAAAAACTGTTTTTT.

The V call is TRBV28, the J call TRBJ2-7; D is possibly TRBD1 or TRBD2 (5 bases each). This CDR3 has 13 residues. V shed 6 bases and J shed 2 bases, with 11 bases lying between them. CDR1 MDHEN and CDR2 SYDVKM come from the germline V gene. The CDR3 DNA reads TGTGCCAGCAGCCCGGGGCTTACCTACGAGCAGTACTTC. Translated: CASSPGLTYEQYF.

The chain couples TRBV6-5 to TRBJ2-5, with TRBD1 as a possible D gene (6 bases). This CDR3 spans 17 amino acids. The V and J ends lost 2 bases and 5 bases respectively, with 21 bases between them. The germline V gene encodes CDR1 MNHEY and CDR2 SVGAGI. The CDR3 here is CASSYQQSDSPSETQYF. The CDR3 coding sequence is TGTGCCAGCAGTTACCAGCAATCGGACAGCCCATCCGAGACCCAGTACTTC.

The chain is built from TRBV5-6 and TRBJ1-2; no clear D gene. The V gene's germline CDR1 is SGHDT and CDR2 YYEEEE. This CDR3 comprises 15 residues. Trimming removed 0 bases at V and 3 bases at J, with 12 bases between. The CDR3 protein is CASSLGDGLHYGYTF. The CDR3 DNA follows: TGTGCCAGCAGCTTGGGAGACGGTCTGCACTATGGCTACACCTTC.

This chain joins TRBV9 and TRBJ2-1, with 9 nucleotides matching TRBD2. This CDR3 region has 15 residues. Germline CDR1 reads SGDLS; CDR2 reads YYNGEE. Trimming cost V 2 bases and J 7 bases; bases outside gene matches: 7. CDR3 DNA sequence: TGTGCCAGCAGCGTCTTTAGCGGGAGCAGGAATGAGCAGTTCTTC. Translating it yields CASSVFSGSRNEQFF.

The CDR3 region has the DNA TGTGCCAGCAGCAACATCCAGGGGGCTATTAGCTACACCTTC. This sequence encodes CASSNIQGAISYTF. The chain couples TRBV5-6 to TRBJ1-2; the match to TRBD1 covers 8 bases. Germline trimming cut 4 bases from V and 9 bases from J; bases unmatched to any gene: 11. Germline assignment: CDR1 SGHDT and CDR2 YYEEEE. The CDR3 totals 14 residues.

This chain connects TRBV3-1 to TRBJ2-7, with D tentatively TRBD1 (6 bases). The CDR3 totals 15 residues. V was pared by 4 bases and J by 2 bases, with 15 bases between. Germline V gene data show CDR1 as LGHDT and CDR2 as YNNKEL (reference sequence). In nucleotides, the CDR3 is TGTGCCAGCAGCCCCCTAAACAGGGATCCCTACGAGCAGTACTTC. This translates into CASSPLNRDPYEQYF.

The genes are TRBV28 and TRBJ2-7; 7 bases are a match to TRBD1. The trim removed 6 bases at V and 2 bases at J, leaving 4 bases unmatched. Germline V gene sequence: CDR1 MDHEN, CDR2 SYDVKM. The CDR3 spans 13 residues. CDR3 nucleotides: TGTGCCAGCAGACCGGGACAGACCTACGAGCAGTACTTC. This codes for CASRPGQTYEQYF.

The genes are TRBV9 and TRBJ2-7; 15 bases match TRBD2. The CDR3 sequence is 18 residues long. Germline assignment: CDR1 SGDLS and CDR2 YYNGEE. After removal of 3 bases from V and 6 bases from J, the junction contained 13 bases not matched to a gene. The CDR3 sequence: CASSGSGLAGGPLGEQYF. In DNA form, the CDR3 reads TGTGCCAGCAGCGGATCGGGACTAGCGGGAGGCCCCCTCGGCGAGCAGTACTTC. The variable domain in full, with the rest retrieved from reference TRBV9 and TRBJ2-7, is DSGVTQTPKHLITATGQRVTLRCSPRSGDLSVYWYQQSLDQGLQFLIQYYNGEERAKGNILERFSAQQFPDLHSELNLSSLELGDSALYFCASSGSGLAGGPLGEQYFGPGTRLTVT.

The chain joins TRBV12-3 or TRBV12-4 to TRBJ2-7; no clear D gene. Trimming pared 1 base from V and 7 bases from J, leaving 14 bases between. The CDR3 is 14 residues long. This chain's CDR3 is CASSLGAGYREQYF. In nucleotides, the CDR3 is TGTGCCAGCAGTTTAGGGGCTGGCTATAGGGAGCAGTACTTC.

The rearrangement links TRBV7-6 to TRBJ2-1; 9 bases fit TRBD2. This CDR3 is 16 amino acids long. The trim removed 1 base at V and 5 bases at J, leaving 6 bases unmatched. Germline V gene data show CDR1 as SGHVS and CDR2 as FNYEAQ. The chain's CDR3 is CASSLGLAGTHNEQFF. Written as DNA, the CDR3 is TGTGCCAGCAGCTTAGGCCTAGCGGGAACCCACAATGAGCAGTTCTTC.

The chain recombines TRBV15 with TRBJ1-2; 7 bases line up with TRBD1. V shed 3 bases, J shed 0 bases, and the junction held 10 bases outside the gene matches. Germline CDR1 and CDR2: LNHNV and YYDKDF (reference sequence). This CDR3 is built from 17 residues. The CDR3 reads CATSSQERGPPNYGYTF. CDR3 bases: TGTGCCACCAGCAGCCAAGAAAGGGGGCCCCCTAACTATGGCTACACCTTC.

The gene calls are TRBV28 and TRBJ2-1; D is unresolved. Germline loops: CDR1 MDHEN, CDR2 SYDVKM. V lost 7 bases and J 1 base, leaving 11 bases between the germline ends. The CDR3 is made up of 14 amino acids. The CDR3 nucleotides read TGTGCCAGCATATCACAAGGTTCCTACAATGAGCAGTTCTTC. Amino acid sequence: CASISQGSYNEQFF.

The chain links TRBV12-3 or TRBV12-4 to TRBJ2-5, with 12 bases aligning to TRBD2. Trimming at V came to 6 bases and at J to 1 base, leaving 6 bases not matched to a gene. This CDR3 contains 16 residues. The CDR3 DNA reads TGTGCCAGCAGACCCCGGACTAGCGGGACCCAAGAGACCCAGTACTTC. Translated, it gives CASRPRTSGTQETQYF.

The chain carries TRBV12-3 or TRBV12-4 and TRBJ1-1; D may be TRBD1 (5 bases). Trimming removed 5 bases from V and 4 bases from J, with 8 bases in between. The CDR3 contains 12 residues. The CDR3 region has the DNA TGTGCCAGCAGTCATGGGGGCACTGAAGCTTTCTTT. This translates into CASSHGGTEAFF.

V and J are TRBV30 and TRBJ1-5; 8 bases are shared with TRBD1. The CDR3 length is 15 residues. CDR1 is GTSNPN, CDR2 SVGIG, per germline (reference sequence). V was clipped by 1 base and J by 7 bases; unmatched bases: 9. As DNA, the CDR3 is TGTGCCTGGAGTGCCGGACAGGGTCTGGGGCAGCCCCAGCATTTT. Protein sequence: CAWSAGQGLGQPQHF.

This chain connects TRBV28 to TRBJ2-7; D is possibly TRBD1 or TRBD2 (6 bases each). The CDR3 contains 12 residues. Trimming took off 4 bases at V and 6 bases at J, with 10 bases between the two ends. The germline V gene encodes CDR1 MDHEN and CDR2 SYDVKM. The CDR3 protein is CASSYEGGEQYF. DNA of the CDR3: TGTGCCAGCAGTTACGAGGGGGGCGAGCAGTACTTC.

This clonotype occurred once. DNA for the CDR3: TGTGCCAGCAGCTTTCGGGGGGAACATCAGCCCCAGCATTTT. It encodes CASSFRGEHQPQHF. This chain uses TRBV13 with TRBJ1-5; maybe TRBD1 (5 bases). V was clipped by 3 bases and J by 5 bases, with 11 bases between them. This CDR3 comprises 14 residues. The germline V gene encodes CDR1 PRHDT and CDR2 FYEKMQ (reference sequence). Full variable domain (outside the CDR3, taken from reference TRBV13 and TRBJ1-5): AAGVIQSPRHLIKEKRETATLKCYPIPRHDTVYWYQQGPGQDPQFLISFYEKMQSDKGSIPDRFSAQQFSDYHSELNMSSLELGDSALYFCASSFRGEHQPQHFGDGTRLSIL.

The rearrangement links TRBV4-1 to TRBJ1-2; D gene ambiguous. The germline V gene encodes CDR1 MGHRA and CDR2 YSYEKL. V was shortened by 1 base and J by 6 bases, with 12 bases between the two germline ends. This CDR3 is built from 14 residues. The CDR3 loop reads CASSQVSGLDGYTF. CDR3 DNA: TGCGCCAGCAGCCAAGTAAGTGGGCTCGATGGCTACACCTTC.